This TCR beta chain was captured in a study of blood T cell repertoires in COVID-19. Sequenced by immunoSEQ multiplex PCR; TCRdb stores in-frame clones only, minus some. The sample has over 100,000 clones, 80% to 90% seen once; the top ten hold more than 3.5%. CDR1 SEHNR and CDR2 FQNEAQ come from the germline V gene (reference sequence). This CDR3 is built from 11 residues. The V end lost 11 bases, the J end lost 6 bases, and 13 bases lay between the germline ends. The sample holds a few counts of this clone. What was sequenced was peripheral blood. The TCR sequence derives from a man in his sixties with COVID-19, enrolled during active disease. V and J are TRBV7-9 and TRBJ1-1; the D is unclear. The CDR3 here is CALDEFAEAFF. CDR3 nucleotides: TGTGCCCTAGACGAGTTCGCTGAAGCTTTCTTT.